Listed below are T cell receptor beta chains from one sample, sequenced in a study of cytomegalovirus exposure and HLA in healthy donors. TCRdb's table, derived via immunoSEQ multiplex PCR, lists solely in-frame clones and lacks some. The repertoire holds around 180,000 clones, with around 82% as singletons. Sequencing was done on a sample of PBMCs. The receptors come from a man in his forties in good health and CMV-seronegative. Each CDR3 is given with its conserved first and last residue. A D gene is named only where the DNA matches it firmly. Clone sizes are given selectively: once, few, many, or a class where the clone is expanded.

>TRBJ2-1|TRBV7-9|TRBD2|.
TGTGCCAGCAGCCTCGGGCGGGAGGTTAGCAATGAGCAGTTCTTC
CASSLGREVSNEQFF
>TRBJ2-7|TRBV10-3|.|.
TGTGCCATCAGTGACGCACAGGGCTCCTACGAGCAGTACTTC
CAISDAQGSYEQYF
>TRBJ1-5|TRBV4-3|.|.
TGCGCCAGCAGCCAAGAAATTCGTCAGCCCCAGCATTTT
CASSQEIRQPQHF
>TRBJ1-5|TRBV18|.|.
TGTGCCAGCTCATTGACAGATAGCAATCAGCCCCAGCATTTT
CASSLTDSNQPQHF
>TRBJ1-5|TRBV19|TRBD1|.
TGTGCCAGTAGTATGGGTCTGACAGGGGGAATGGCTCAGCCCCAGCATTTT
CASSMGLTGGMAQPQHF
>TRBJ2-2|TRBV10-3|TRBD1|.
TGTGCCATCAGTGACGCGGGACAGGGGTTCGCGGAGCTGTTTTTT
CAISDAGQGFAELFF
>TRBJ2-5|TRBV18|TRBD2|.
TGTGCCAGCTCACCGGGAGGGTTCCAAGAGACCCAGTACTTC
CASSPGGFQETQYF
>TRBJ2-1|TRBV25-1|TRBD2|.
TGTGCCAGCAGTGAAGCCAGCGGGAGGCGTTACAATGAGCAGTTCTTC
CASSEASGRRYNEQFF
>TRBJ2-2|TRBV5-1|.|few
TGCGCCAGCAGCTTGGACAGGGCCGGGGAGCTGTTTTTT
CASSLDRAGELFF
>TRBJ2-7|TRBV27|.|once
TGTGCCAGCAGGATGAATGGAGACTACGAGCAGTACTTC
CASRMNGDYEQYF
>TRBJ2-3|TRBV11-3|.|few
TGTGCCAGCAGTTTGAGGCGGACAGATACGCAGTATTTT
CASSLRRTDTQYF
>TRBJ2-5|TRBV5-1|.|.
TGCGCCAGCAGCTTACCAGCCCCCGGAGCGGAGACCCAGTACTTC
CASSLPAPGAETQYF
>TRBJ1-4|TRBV28|.|.
TGTGCCAGCAGTTTACGCCCCGGAGGGAGGGAAAAACTGTTTTTT
CASSLRPGGREKLFF
>TRBJ1-6|TRBV27|TRBD1|few
TGTGCCAGCAGTCCCCGAGGGACAGGGAGCTCCTATAATTCACCCCTCCACTTT
CASSPRGTGSSYNSPLHF
>TRBJ1-5|TRBV7-2|TRBD1|few
TGTGCCAGCAGCTTTTTCGGGACAGGGGGGGATCAGCCCCAGCATTTT
CASSFFGTGGDQPQHF
>TRBJ2-5|TRBV7-8|TRBD2|.
TGTGCCAGCAGCACAGCGGGGGGCCAAGAGACCCAGTACTTC
CASSTAGGQETQYF
>TRBJ2-6|TRBV4-3|.|once
TGCGCCAGCAGCCACGAGAGCTCTGGGGCCAACGTCCTGACTTTC
CASSHESSGANVLTF
>TRBJ1-1|TRBV7-2|.|.
TGTGCCAGCAGAGGACAACCGAACACTGAAGCTTTCTTT
CASRGQPNTEAFF
>TRBJ2-7|TRBV11-2|TRBD2|.
TGTGCCAGCAGCTTAAATAGCGGGGGCTCCTACGAGCAGTACTTC
CASSLNSGGSYEQYF
>TRBJ2-3|TRBV9|.|once
TGTGCCAGCAGCGTAGGACAGTCTAACACAGATACGCAGTATTTT
CASSVGQSNTDTQYF
>TRBJ2-7|TRBV7-6|TRBD1|few
TGTGCCAGCAGCGTTAGCACAGGGGGAATCTACGAGCAGTACTTC
CASSVSTGGIYEQYF
>TRBJ2-2|TRBV7-3|TRBD2|.
TGTGCCAGCAGTTCTGGGACTAGCGGGAGCGCCGGGGAGCTGTTTTTT
CASSSGTSGSAGELFF
>TRBJ2-7|TRBV2|TRBD1|.
TGTGCCAGCAGTGAGGGACAGGGGTCGCCCTACGAGCAGTACTTC
CASSEGQGSPYEQYF
>TRBJ2-7|TRBV7-9|.|.
TGTGCCAGCAGCTCAGGGCACGAGCAGTACTTC
CASSSGHEQYF
>TRBJ1-1|TRBV7-8|.|.
TGTGCCAGCAGCTCCTACACGGGAAATGAAGCTTTCTTT
CASSSYTGNEAFF
>TRBJ2-7|TRBV5-3|TRBD1|.
TGTGCCAGAAGCTTTAATCGGGGACAGACAACCTACGAGCAGTACTTC
CARSFNRGQTTYEQYF
>TRBJ2-5|TRBV21-1|.|.
TGTGCCAGCAGTCGGCATATGCGGGGGGACGAGACCCAGTACTTC
CASSRHMRGDETQYF
>TRBJ2-5|TRBV7-2|TRBD1|.
TGTGCCAGCAGCCAAGGGACAGGGGGAACCCAGTACTTC
CASSQGTGGTQYF
>TRBJ2-1|TRBV7-2|.|.
TGTGCCAGCAGCCGGACACTAAAGTGGAATGAGCAGTTCTTC
CASSRTLKWNEQFF
>TRBJ2-5|TRBV7-9|.|.
TGTGCCAGCGGCCTACCGACAGCTCTAGAGACCCAGTACTTC
CASGLPTALETQYF
>TRBJ2-3|TRBV7-2|.|.
TGTGCCAGCAGCCAGGGAATAGACACAGATACGCAGTATTTT
CASSQGIDTDTQYF
>TRBJ2-5|TRBV2|TRBD2|.
TGTGCCAGCAGGGTCGGGGGGATCCAAGAGACCCAGTACTTC
CASRVGGIQETQYF
>TRBJ1-1|TRBV5-5|TRBD1|.
TGTGCCAGCAGCAGGGACAGGGGGCGGTTGAACACTGAAGCTTTCTTT
CASSRDRGRLNTEAFF
>TRBJ2-7|TRBV20-1|.|few
TGCAGTGCTAGGAGTCAGGCCGGGCAGTACTTC
CSARSQAGQYF
>TRBJ2-7|TRBV11-3|.|.
TGTGCCACCCCGACTAGTTCCTACGAGCAGTACTTC
CATPTSSYEQYF
>TRBJ1-2|TRBV18|.|.
TGTGCCAGCTCACAGGGAGGGGGTAACTATGGCTACACCTTC
CASSQGGGNYGYTF
>TRBJ2-7|TRBV6-6|TRBD1|.
TGTGCCAGCAGTTACGGACAGGGCCAAACCTACGAGCAGTACTTC
CASSYGQGQTYEQYF
>TRBJ2-7|TRBV13|.|.
TGTGCCAGCAGCTTAGGCCCCCCCCCGCAGGGTAGTTCCTACGAGCAGTACTTC
CASSLGPPPQGSSYEQYF
>TRBJ2-3|TRBV10-1|.|once
TGCGCCAGCCGATGGGACATACTAGCGTCAGATTTT
CASRWDILASDF
>TRBJ2-1|TRBV11-3|TRBD2|.
TGTGCCAGCAGCGGCCAAGGTCGGGCGGGAGCCCGTAATGAGCAGTTCTTC
CASSGQGRAGARNEQFF
>TRBJ2-6|TRBV23-1|TRBD1|.
TGCGCCAGCAGTCCCGCCGGGACAGGCCGAAGTGGGGCCAACGTCCTGACTTTC
CASSPAGTGRSGANVLTF
>TRBJ2-4|TRBV5-4|.|.
TGTGCCAGCAGCCTCGATGGGGGGGCGCTTGGAAACATTCAGTACTTC
CASSLDGGALGNIQYF
>TRBJ1-2|TRBV27|.|.
TGTGCCAGCAGTTCCACAGGGTCAGTGGGTGGGGGCTACACCTTC
CASSSTGSVGGGYTF
>TRBJ2-3|TRBV7-6|TRBD1|.
TGTGCCAGCAGCTTGACAGGGGGCGCAGTAGATACGCAGTATTTT
CASSLTGGAVDTQYF
>TRBJ2-1|TRBV30|TRBD2|few
TGTGCCTGGAGTTGGACTAGCGGGCGGCGTTACAATGAGCAGTTCTTC
CAWSWTSGRRYNEQFF
>TRBJ2-2|TRBV2|.|.
TGTGCCACTTCCGGGGAGTACACCGGGGAGCTGTTTTTT
CATSGEYTGELFF
>TRBJ2-7|TRBV6-5|TRBD1|.
TGTGCCAGCAGTTACTCGGGGACAGGGGGCATCTACGAGCAGTACTTC
CASSYSGTGGIYEQYF
>TRBJ2-7|TRBV18|.|.
TGTGCCAGCTCGCCCCAGTTAGGGGCGACGGCCTACGAGCAGTACTTC
CASSPQLGATAYEQYF
>TRBJ2-5|TRBV5-1|.|.
TGCGCCAGCAGCTTGGCCGGGCGGGGTGCTGAGACCCAGTACTTC
CASSLAGRGAETQYF
>TRBJ2-1|TRBV19|TRBD2|.
TGTGCCAGTAGGCGATTTCGGGGGGGCGGCTACAATGAGCAGTTCTTC
CASRRFRGGGYNEQFF
>TRBJ2-7|TRBV11-2|.|.
TGTGCCAGCAGCTTAGCCGCCGGGACCTCCGACGGGGGGCAGTACTTC
CASSLAAGTSDGGQYF
>TRBJ2-5|TRBV7-9|TRBD1|.
TGTGCCAGCAGTTCGACAGGGTTGGAGACCCAGTACTTC
CASSSTGLETQYF
>TRBJ2-1|TRBV9|TRBD2|.
TGTGCCAGCAGCCCTCGGGCGGGAGGGACGAATGAGCAGTTCTTC
CASSPRAGGTNEQFF
>TRBJ2-7|TRBV7-8|TRBD1|.
TGTGCCAGCAGCTCCAGGGGGCGTGGATATATCTACGAGCAGTACTTC
CASSSRGRGYIYEQYF